This TCR beta chain was identified in a study of shared clonotypes between healthy human individuals. About the research overall: Participating donors consisted of a couple of women and a few men aged 18 to 49.

V dropped 7 bases and J dropped 3; count of bases not matched to a gene: 4. CDR1 SEHNR and CDR2 FQNEAQ come from the germline V gene (reference sequence). There are 13 residues in the CDR3. To note about this clone: What it recognizes is unknown.

Points from the study as a whole: Sequencing depth was expected to influence donor clonotype sharing.

The repertoire was sequenced with immunoSEQ multiplex PCR; TCRdb's copy has only in-frame clones and lacks some. The data contain about 820,000 clones, almost 95% of them seen just once; the ten biggest clones take up less than 25%. The naive CD8 subset, CD45RO-negative cells positively selected for CCR7, excluded terminally differentiated effector memory CD45RA+ cells. The source of this sequence is a man aged 25-40 years in good health. V usage is TRBV7-9 and J usage is TRBJ2-5, with TRBD1 matching over 8 bases. Sample: naive CD8+ T cells sorted from blood. DNA for the CDR3: TGTGCCAGCACGACAGGGGATGAAGAGACCCAGTACTTC. This encodes CASTTGDEETQYF.